This is a list of T cell receptor beta chains from one sample in a study of PD-L1 blockade in urothelial cancer. This table comes from immunoSEQ multiplex PCR, and its TCRdb copy is limited to in-frame clones, with some not included. Of tens of thousands of clones in the sample, around 84% are singletons; the top ten hold 2.5% to 3.5%. The sample consisted of PBMCs, taken around atezolizumab (anti-PD-L1) treatment. The receptors stem from a man aged 45-65 years with urothelial cancer. Each CDR3 is given with its conserved first and last residue. D genes are given only for firm matches. Clone size appears in some rows only: once, few, many, or a class for an expanded clone.

.,.,TRBJ2-2,TRBV5-1,TGCGCCAGCAGCTTAGGAGGGAGCACCGGGGAGCTGTTTTTT,CASSLGGSTGELFF
.,.,TRBJ2-1,TRBV7-9,TGTGCCAGCAGCTTAGGGGGCACATACAATGAGCAGTTCTTC,CASSLGGTYNEQFF
.,TRBD1,TRBJ1-6,TRBV5-1,TGCGCCAGCAGTCTCGACAGGGCAAATTCACCCCTCCACTTT,CASSLDRANSPLHF
.,.,TRBJ1-6,TRBV27,TGTGCCAGCAGTTTGTACAGGGCCTATAATTCACCCCTCCACTTT,CASSLYRAYNSPLHF
once,.,TRBJ2-5,TRBV30,TGTGCCTGGAGCCGAACCGCTAGTGGGGAGACCCAGTACTTC,CAWSRTASGETQYF
once,TRBD1,TRBJ1-3,TRBV5-1,TGCGCCAGCAGCGCACAGGGGGCGTCTGGAAACACCATATATTTT,CASSAQGASGNTIYF
.,TRBD1,TRBJ2-5,TRBV7-8,TGTGCCAGCAGCCCCCCGGGACAGAGCCAAGAGACCCAGTACTTC,CASSPPGQSQETQYF
once,.,TRBJ1-6,TRBV27,TGTGCCAGCAGTTTGGTTCGGGGGGCGACTAATTCACCCCTCCACTTT,CASSLVRGATNSPLHF
once,.,TRBJ2-7,TRBV7-2,TGTGCCAGCAGCTTAGGAGCGGCAGGAGCAGCGGAGCACGAGCAGTACTTC,CASSLGAAGAAEHEQYF
.,.,TRBJ1-5,TRBV12-1,TGTGCCAGCAGCATCGCGACAGGGGGGGATCAGCCCCAGCATTTT,CASSIATGGDQPQHF
.,.,TRBJ2-1,TRBV2,TGTGCCAGCACCTCCTTGGGGGCTAGGGACAATGAGCAGTTCTTC,CASTSLGARDNEQFF
once,.,TRBJ1-5,TRBV2,TGTGCCAGCAGTGAACCCAACAATCAGCCCCAGCATTTT,CASSEPNNQPQHF
once,.,TRBJ2-3,TRBV28,TGTGCCAGCAGTAAAGGGACATTCAGCACAGATACGCAGTATTTT,CASSKGTFSTDTQYF
.,.,TRBJ1-6,TRBV25-1,TGTGCCAGCAGTGAGCACAGGGATAATTCACCCCTCCACTTT,CASSEHRDNSPLHF
.,TRBD2,TRBJ2-3,TRBV7-9,TGTGCCAGCAGGCGGTTTCCGGGACTAGCGGGAGATACGCAGTATTTT,CASRRFPGLAGDTQYF
.,.,TRBJ2-4,TRBV4-1,TGCGCCAGCAGCCAAGATCTTGGGGACTCACGTATTCAGTACTTC,CASSQDLGDSRIQYF
.,.,TRBJ1-2,TRBV5-4,TGTGCCAGCAGCCAGGATTCCGTTTTTGGCTACACCTTC,CASSQDSVFGYTF
.,.,TRBJ1-5,TRBV28,TGTGCCAGCACCAGAAACAATCAGCCCCAGCATTTT,CASTRNNQPQHF
.,.,TRBJ1-1,TRBV18,TGTGCCAGCTCACCATCCTTCGACATTGAAGCTTTCTTT,CASSPSFDIEAFF
.,.,TRBJ1-5,TRBV18,TGTGCCAGCTCACCATCCGGCGGGGATCAGCCCCAGCATTTT,CASSPSGGDQPQHF
.,TRBD2,TRBJ2-2,TRBV7-9,TGTGCCAGCAGCCCAATCGGCGGGGGTGGCACCGGGGAGCTGTTTTTT,CASSPIGGGGTGELFF
.,TRBD1,TRBJ1-2,TRBV29-1,TGCAGCGCCACCTCCCGACAGGGCCAGAGCTACACCTTC,CSATSRQGQSYTF
.,TRBD1,TRBJ2-7,TRBV15,TGTGCCACCAGCAGAGATCCATTACAGGGGCCGAGCTCCTACGAGCAGTACTTC,CATSRDPLQGPSSYEQYF
.,TRBD2,TRBJ2-1,TRBV10-3,TGTGCCTCCGGGCTAGCGGAATACAATGAGCAGTTCTTC,CASGLAEYNEQFF
.,.,TRBJ2-1,TRBV7-2,TGTGCCAGCAGCTCGTTTACCCTGAGCTCCTACAATGAGCAGTTCTTC,CASSSFTLSSYNEQFF
.,TRBD2,TRBJ2-5,TRBV25-1,TGTGCCAGCAGTGATGTAGCGGGAGGGCCCAAGACCCAGTACTTC,CASSDVAGGPKTQYF
.,.,TRBJ2-5,TRBV4-1,TGCGCCAGCAGCCAAGATCGGGGGTACGGGGAGACCCAGTACTTC,CASSQDRGYGETQYF